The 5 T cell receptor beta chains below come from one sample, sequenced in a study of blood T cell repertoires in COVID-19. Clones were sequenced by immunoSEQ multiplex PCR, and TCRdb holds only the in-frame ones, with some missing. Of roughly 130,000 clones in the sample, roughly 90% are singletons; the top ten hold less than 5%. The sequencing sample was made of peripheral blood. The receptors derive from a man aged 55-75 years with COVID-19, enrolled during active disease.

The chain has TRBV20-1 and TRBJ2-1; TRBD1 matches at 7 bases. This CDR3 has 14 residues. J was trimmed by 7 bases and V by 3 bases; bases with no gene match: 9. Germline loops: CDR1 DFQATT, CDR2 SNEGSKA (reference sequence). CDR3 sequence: CSASSPGRGNEQFF. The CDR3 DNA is TGCAGTGCTAGTTCCCCGGGCAGGGGGAATGAGCAGTTCTTC.

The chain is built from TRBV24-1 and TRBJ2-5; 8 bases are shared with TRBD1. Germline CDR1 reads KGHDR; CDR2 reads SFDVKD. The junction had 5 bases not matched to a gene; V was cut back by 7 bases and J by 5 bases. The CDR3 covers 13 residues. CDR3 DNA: TGTGCCACCAGCTCCAGGGGGCTGGAGACCCAGTACTTC. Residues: CATSSRGLETQYF.

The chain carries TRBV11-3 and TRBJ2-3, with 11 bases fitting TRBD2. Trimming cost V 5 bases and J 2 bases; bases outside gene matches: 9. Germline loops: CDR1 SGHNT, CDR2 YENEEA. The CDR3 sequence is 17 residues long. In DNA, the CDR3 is TGTGCCAGCAGCCCAGGGACTAGCGGCCCTAACACAGATACGCAGTATTTT. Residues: CASSPGTSGPNTDTQYF. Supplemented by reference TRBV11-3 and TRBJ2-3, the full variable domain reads EAGVVQSPRYKIIEKKQPVAFWCNPISGHNTLYWYLQNLGQGPELLIRYENEEAVDDSQLPKDRFSAERLKGVDSTLKIQPAELGDSAVYLCASSPGTSGPNTDTQYFGPGTRLTVL.

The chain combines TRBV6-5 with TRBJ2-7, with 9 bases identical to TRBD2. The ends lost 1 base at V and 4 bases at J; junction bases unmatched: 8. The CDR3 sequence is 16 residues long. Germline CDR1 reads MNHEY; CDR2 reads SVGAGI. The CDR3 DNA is TGTGCCAGCAGTTACTATGCTAGCGGGGCGAGATACGAGCAGTACTTC. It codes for CASSYYASGARYEQYF.

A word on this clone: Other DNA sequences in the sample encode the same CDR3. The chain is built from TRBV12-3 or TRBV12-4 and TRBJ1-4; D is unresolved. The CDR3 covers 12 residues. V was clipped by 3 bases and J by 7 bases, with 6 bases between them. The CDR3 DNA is TGTGCCAGCAGTTTCGGCGGTGAAAAACTGTTTTTT. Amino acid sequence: CASSFGGEKLFF.